The source of this T cell receptor (beta chain) is a study of blood T cell repertoires in COVID-19. Study context: PBMCs, B-cell-depleted T cells, or T cells were the source of the cDNA or gDNA that made up the material.

V was trimmed by 0 bases and J by 3 bases, leaving 16 bases between them. CDR1 and CDR2 (germline): SGHRS, YFSETQ. The CDR3 sequence is 16 residues long. This study enrolled people aged about 18 to 100 from 20 to 25 US geographic areas. Using immunoSEQ multiplex PCR, the repertoire was profiled, and TCRdb retains in-frame clones only, with some absent. Altogether a few hundred thousand clones are present, less than 90% being singletons, with the ten largest covering 2.5% to 3.5%. J is TRBJ2-7 and V is TRBV5-1, with D perhaps matching TRBD1 (6 bases). The sample was PBMCs or T cells enriched from blood (not recorded which). The receptor was isolated from a woman in her 30s who had recovered from COVID-19. In DNA, the CDR3 is TGCGCCAGCAGCTTGGTAGGGGGTCACGACTTCTACGAGCAGTACTTC. Translating gives CASSLVGGHDFYEQYF.